The next 22 T cell receptor beta chains were all read from a single sample in a study of cytomegalovirus exposure and HLA in healthy donors (dated by TCRdb to about 2017). Preparation of the library involved the immunoSEQ multiplex PCR assay. The multiplex PCR relied on a mix of 60 forward primers for TCR Vbeta segments and 13 reverse primers for TCR Jbeta segments. This is the immuneACCESS table as TCRdb keeps it, with only in-frame sequences that have V and J called. A part of the clones is gone; compared with another copy, unresolved V genes explain less than half, and the rest is unexplained. A total of 82,000 or so clones appear in this sample, around 74% of them only once. The ten top clones hold over 5% of the sample. Specimen: PBMCs. The receptors come from a woman aged 45-59 years in good health and CMV-seropositive.

The chain has TRBV7-6 and TRBJ2-7; weak D call: TRBD1 (5 bases). The V and J ends lost 5 bases and 0 bases respectively, with 14 bases between them. The CDR3 covers 15 residues. Germline V CDR1 and CDR2: SGHVS, FNYEAQ. The CDR3 is CASSRTLGLSYEQYF. CDR3 DNA sequence: TGTGCCAGCAGCAGGACACTGGGGCTCTCCTACGAGCAGTACTTC.

The chain employs TRBV18 and TRBJ1-3; 7 bases agree with TRBD1. The V gene's germline CDR1 is KGHSH and CDR2 LQKENI. This CDR3 spans 17 amino acids. V was pared by 6 bases and J by 0 bases, with 11 bases of the junction left unmatched. The CDR3 region is CASSRTGRELSGNTIYF. Here the CDR3 DNA reads TGTGCCAGCTCGCGGACAGGCCGCGAGCTCTCTGGAAACACCATATATTTT.

The chain recombines TRBV14 with TRBJ2-7, with D perhaps TRBD1 (5 bases). This CDR3 has 13 residues. V was cut by 5 bases and J by 6 bases, with 14 bases left in between. The germline CDR1 and CDR2 sequences are SGHDN and FVKESK. The CDR3 bases are TGTGCCAGCAGCGGACAAGGGCGCGGCGAGCAGTACTTC. This sequence encodes CASSGQGRGEQYF.

The CDR3 loop reads CASSASGTDTQYF. CDR3 sequence (DNA): TGTGCCAGCAGTGCTAGCGGCACAGATACGCAGTATTTT. This chain links TRBV6-4 with TRBJ2-3, with D tentatively TRBD2 (6 bases). The V and J ends lost 4 bases and 1 base respectively, with 6 bases between them. CDR3 size: 13 residues. The V gene's germline CDR1 is MRHNA and CDR2 SNTAGT.

The rearrangement joins TRBV7-9 to TRBJ1-5; TRBD1 matches at 8 bases. With V trimmed by 5 bases and J by 3 bases, 6 bases remained unmatched. This CDR3 region has 15 residues. Germline V gene lookup returns CDR1 SEHNR and CDR2 FQNEAQ (reference sequence). CDR3 coding DNA: TGTGCCAGCAGCCCAGGGGGCAGGGACAATCAGCCCCAGCATTTT. Translating gives CASSPGGRDNQPQHF.

This rearrangement joins TRBV19 to TRBJ2-3, with D possibly being TRBD1 (6 bases). The ends were cut back, 4 bases at V and 2 bases at J, with 13 bases in the middle. CDR3 length: 15 residues. Germline V gene lookup returns CDR1 LNHDA and CDR2 SQIVND (reference sequence). In DNA, the CDR3 is TGTGCCAGTAGTAATCCAGGGGAAAACACAGATACGCAGTATTTT. This gives the protein CASSNPGENTDTQYF.

The chain joins TRBV29-1 to TRBJ1-2; D remains ambiguous. The CDR3 extends over 13 amino acids. Germline values: CDR1 SQVTM, CDR2 ANQGSEA. The V and J ends lost 4 bases and 0 bases respectively, with 9 bases between them. The CDR3 loop reads CSVAQLSNYGYTF. CDR3 nucleotides: TGCAGCGTTGCACAGCTCTCTAACTATGGCTACACCTTC.

This rearrangement joins TRBV19 to TRBJ1-1; tentatively, D is TRBD1 (5 bases). Germline CDR1 is LNHDA and CDR2 is SQIVND (reference sequence). Trimming removed 8 bases from V and 7 bases from J, with 8 bases in between. There are 10 residues in the CDR3. DNA for the CDR3: TGTGCCAGTTGGGGCCGTGAAGCTTTCTTT. Its translation is CASWGREAFF.

The rearrangement links TRBV5-4 to TRBJ2-7, with 7 bases identical to TRBD2. The J segment lost 0 bases and the V segment lost 4 bases, leaving 4 bases of the junction unmatched. The CDR3 runs 14 residues. In germline, CDR1 is SGHNT, CDR2 YYREEE (reference sequence). CDR3 sequence: CASSAGVNSYEQYF. CDR3 DNA sequence: TGTGCCAGCAGCGCGGGGGTTAACTCCTACGAGCAGTACTTC.

The chain recombines TRBV15 with TRBJ2-1, with D perhaps matching TRBD2 (5 bases). Trimming left V 3 bases short and J 4 bases short, with 13 bases between. Per germline, CDR1 LNHNV and CDR2 YYDKDF (reference sequence). The length of the CDR3 is 15 residues. CDR3 nucleotide sequence: TGTGCCACCAGCAGTACGGCGGGCGCATACAATGAGCAGTTCTTC. This sequence encodes CATSSTAGAYNEQFF.

The chain couples TRBV5-1 to TRBJ2-7; a possible D gene is TRBD1 (5 bases). V was cut by 7 bases and J by 1 base, with 9 bases left in between. This CDR3 is 12 amino acids long. CDR1 SGHRS and CDR2 YFSETQ come from the germline V gene. CDR3 nucleotides: TGCGCCAGCCGGGCAGGGTCCTACGAGCAGTACTTC. Its protein product is CASRAGSYEQYF. Supplemented by reference TRBV5-1 and TRBJ2-7, the full variable domain reads KAGVTQTPRYLIKTRGQQVTLSCSPISGHRSVSWYQQTPGQGLQFLFEYFSETQRNKGNFPGRFSGRQFSNSRSEMNVSTLELGDSALYLCASRAGSYEQYFGPGTRLTVT.

The chain employs TRBV25-1 and TRBJ1-5; D remains unclear. This CDR3 is 14 amino acids long. The V end lost 3 bases, the J end lost 8 bases, and 14 bases lay between the germline ends. CDR1 and CDR2 (germline): MGHDK, SYGVNS. CDR3: CASSDRGRIEPQHF. DNA for the CDR3: TGTGCCAGCAGTGATCGCGGTAGGATAGAGCCCCAGCATTTT.

This clone has a single count. The gene calls are TRBV28 and TRBJ2-3; TRBD1 aligns across 8 bases. The CDR3 is made up of 17 amino acids. CDR1 MDHEN and CDR2 SYDVKM come from the germline V gene. V lost 3 bases and J lost 1; bases outside the gene matches: 9. DNA of the CDR3: TGTGCCAGCAGTTTCGGTCAGGGGGCGTTCGGCACAGATACGCAGTATTTT. Translating it yields CASSFGQGAFGTDTQYF.

This clone was seen more than once but under ten times. The V and J genes are TRBV19 and TRBJ2-7; the D gene is possibly TRBD2 (6 bases). Between the trimmed V and J ends, which lost 6 bases and 4 bases, there was a span of 22 bases. The CDR3 contains 16 residues. The germline V gene encodes CDR1 LNHDA and CDR2 SQIVND (reference sequence). CDR3 in amino acids: CASSLVVGGKGYEQYF. The CDR3 DNA reads as TGTGCCAGTAGCCTAGTCGTTGGAGGGAAGGGGTACGAGCAGTACTTC.

This chain connects TRBV5-1 to TRBJ2-7, with a tentative D call TRBD2 (7 bases). The CDR3 is 16 residues long. CDR1 is SGHRS and CDR2 is YFSETQ in the germline V gene. The V end lost 1 base, the J end lost 4 bases, and 18 bases lay between the germline ends. Here the CDR3 DNA reads TGCGCCAGCAGCTTGAGGGGGGGGGACCTTCAGTACGAGCAGTACTTC. This codes for CASSLRGGDLQYEQYF.

The J gene is TRBJ2-7, the V gene TRBV6-5; 9 nucleotides agree with TRBD1. The germline V gene encodes CDR1 MNHEY and CDR2 SVGAGI. The trim removed 2 bases at V and 5 bases at J, leaving 7 bases unmatched. This CDR3 has 15 amino acids. The CDR3 coding sequence is TGTGCCAGCAGTTACCGACAGGGGGTATCGGACGAGCAGTACTTC. This sequence encodes CASSYRQGVSDEQYF.

The gene calls are TRBV5-4 and TRBJ2-2; D gene ambiguous. Germline V lookup: CDR1 SGHNT, CDR2 YYREEE (reference sequence). Trimming took off 4 bases at V and 8 bases at J, with 9 bases between the two ends. CDR3 size: 12 residues. The CDR3 sequence is CASSTPLGELFF. The CDR3 coding sequence is TGTGCCAGCAGCACACCATTAGGGGAGCTGTTTTTT.

The chain combines TRBV5-6 with TRBJ2-5; maybe TRBD1 (6 bases). Germline V lookup: CDR1 SGHDT, CDR2 YYEEEE. Trimming left V 2 bases short and J 4 bases short, with 12 bases between. CDR3 length: 14 residues. In DNA, the CDR3 is TGTGCCAGCAGCTTCGGTACAGGGTTAGAGACCCAGTACTTC. It encodes CASSFGTGLETQYF.

The table lists this clone with a few counts. DNA for the CDR3: TGTGCCACCAGCAGAGAACACAGGGGTTTTTATGGCTACACCTTC. It yields the protein CATSREHRGFYGYTF. This chain uses TRBV15 with TRBJ1-2, with 7 bases that match TRBD1. This CDR3 comprises 15 residues. Germline CDR1 and CDR2: LNHNV and YYDKDF (reference sequence). The V gene end was trimmed by 0 bases and the J gene end by 5 bases; junction bases not matched to a gene: 6.

This rearrangement joins TRBV19 to TRBJ2-5; D perhaps matches TRBD1 (6 bases). Germline-derived CDR1 and CDR2 are LNHDA and SQIVND (reference sequence). The CDR3 is made up of 13 amino acids. V was trimmed by 6 bases and J by 5 bases, leaving 13 bases between them. Here the CDR3 reads CASRVQGNETQYF. The DNA of the CDR3 is TGTGCCAGTAGGGTCCAGGGGAACGAGACCCAGTACTTC.

The rearrangement joins TRBV6-1 to TRBJ1-5, with D uncertain. Trimming shortened V by 3 bases and J by 0 bases, and 15 bases separated the two germline ends. Germline V gives CDR1 MNHNS, CDR2 SASEGT. The CDR3 has 17 residues. The CDR3 DNA is TGTGCCAGCAGTGACTATGTTGGACGGGATAGCAATCAGCCCCAGCATTTT. As protein: CASSDYVGRDSNQPQHF.

This chain connects TRBV11-3 to TRBJ2-7; 7 bases line up with TRBD1. From germline, CDR1 is SGHNT and CDR2 YENEEA. The CDR3 covers 14 residues. J was trimmed by 0 bases and V by 8 bases; bases with no gene match: 7. CDR3 DNA: TGTGCCAGCCAACCGGGACAGAACTCCTACGAGCAGTACTTC. Amino acid sequence: CASQPGQNSYEQYF.